These 21 T cell receptor beta chains came from one sample sequenced in a study of blood T cell repertoires in COVID-19. Profiling relied on immunoSEQ multiplex PCR, and the TCRdb table lists in-frame clones only, not all of them. Of 300,000 or so clones detected, about 87% appear once; the ten largest clones hold roughly 1.3%. Sequenced input: peripheral blood. Receptors originate from a man between 65 and 79 years old with acute or convalescent COVID-19.

The CDR3 is CASSLGQGSTDTQYF. CDR3 sequence (DNA): TGCGCCAGCAGCTTAGGACAGGGTAGCACAGATACGCAGTATTTT. The gene calls are TRBV5-1 and TRBJ2-3; 8 bases match TRBD1. Per the germline V gene, CDR1 is SGHRS and CDR2 is YFSETQ. This CDR3 comprises 15 residues. With V trimmed by 2 bases and J by 0 bases, 2 bases remained unmatched.

This rearrangement joins TRBV20-1 to TRBJ2-7; TRBD2 agrees at 14 bases. CDR1 DFQATT and CDR2 SNEGSKA come from the germline V gene (reference sequence). The CDR3 is 15 residues long. V gave up 3 bases and J gave up 3 bases; unmatched junction bases: 4. CDR3 amino acids: CSASGTSGSGYEQYF. The CDR3 nucleotides are TGCAGTGCTAGTGGGACTAGCGGGAGTGGCTACGAGCAGTACTTC.

J is TRBJ2-1 and V is TRBV7-3, with 8 positions matching TRBD2. V lost 2 bases and J lost 12; bases outside the gene matches: 9. The length of the CDR3 is 14 residues. Germline values: CDR1 SGHTA, CDR2 FQGTGA. The CDR3 DNA follows: TGTGCCAGCAGCTTAGCGGGGGGCCCTTCCGGGCAGTTCTTC. Amino acid sequence: CASSLAGGPSGQFF.

The chain joins TRBV24-1 to TRBJ2-1; D not resolved. Germline CDR1 reads KGHDR; CDR2 reads SFDVKD. V was pared by 3 bases and J by 5 bases, with 13 bases between. The CDR3 loop spans 15 amino acids. Here the CDR3 reads CATSDPVAGNNEQFF. The CDR3 DNA is TGTGCCACCAGTGATCCCGTGGCAGGCAACAATGAGCAGTTCTTC.

The chain couples TRBV9 to TRBJ2-2, with a tentative D call TRBD2 (6 bases). The CDR3 is 16 residues long. Germline CDR1 and CDR2: SGDLS and YYNGEE. V was shortened by 2 bases and J by 4 bases, with 15 bases between the two germline ends. The CDR3 sequence: CASSVTGSGLTGELFF. CDR3 DNA: TGTGCCAGCAGCGTCACGGGTAGCGGACTCACCGGGGAGCTGTTTTTT.

The V and J genes are TRBV6-2 or TRBV6-3 and TRBJ1-2, with 10 bases that match TRBD1. The CDR3 consists of 13 residues. Germline assignment: CDR1 MNHEY and CDR2 SVGEGT. The trim removed 6 bases at V and 8 bases at J, leaving 6 bases unmatched. The CDR3 loop reads CASSPGQGRGYTF. CDR3 nucleotides: TGTGCCAGCAGCCCGGGACAGGGGAGAGGCTACACCTTC.

The chain couples TRBV28 to TRBJ1-4; perhaps TRBD1 as D (5 bases). The CDR3 is 14 residues long. The ends were cut back, 7 bases at V and 6 bases at J, with 15 bases in the middle. Germline assignment: CDR1 MDHEN and CDR2 SYDVKM. In DNA, the CDR3 is TGTGCCAGCACCCCGGGGGGGGATGATGAAAAACTGTTTTTT. Its protein is CASTPGGDDEKLFF.

The gene calls are TRBV28 and TRBJ2-7; D might be TRBD2 (6 bases). Trimming took off 4 bases at V and 8 bases at J, with 12 bases between the two ends. The CDR3 contains 12 residues. CDR1 and CDR2 (germline): MDHEN, SYDVKM. The CDR3 coding sequence is TGTGCCAGCAGTTGGGGGGAGATACAGCAGTACTTC. This codes for CASSWGEIQQYF.

In its sample, this clone was seen a few times. This chain uses TRBV18 with TRBJ2-7; 8 bases agree with TRBD2. Germline V gene sequence: CDR1 KGHSH, CDR2 LQKENI. V lost 6 bases, J lost 1 base, and 11 bases stayed unmatched. The CDR3 sequence is 16 residues long. The CDR3 DNA reads as TGTGCCAGCTCCCAGACTAAGCGGGGGAGATCCTACGAGCAGTACTTC. Its protein product is CASSQTKRGRSYEQYF.

The genes are TRBV27 and TRBJ2-5, with 15 bases matching TRBD2. Germline loops: CDR1 MNHEY, CDR2 SMNVEV (reference sequence). Trimming took 8 bases from V and 5 from J; bases not matched to a gene: 6. This CDR3 has 15 residues. The CDR3 is CASAWTSGRGETQYF. Written as DNA, the CDR3 is TGTGCCAGCGCATGGACTAGCGGGAGGGGGGAGACCCAGTACTTC.

This chain uses TRBV5-1 with TRBJ2-1; TRBD2 aligns across 8 bases. This CDR3 spans 15 amino acids. Trimming took 5 bases from V and 8 from J; bases not matched to a gene: 12. Per germline, CDR1 SGHRS and CDR2 YFSETQ. Here the CDR3 DNA reads TGCGCCAGCAGACCGACGGGGGGGCTGCAGGATGAGCAGTTCTTC. This encodes CASRPTGGLQDEQFF.

This clone was detected only once. The chain combines TRBV6-5 with TRBJ1-1; 10 bases agree with TRBD1. The germline V gene has CDR1 MNHEY and CDR2 SVGAGI. With V trimmed by 10 bases and J by 3 bases, 5 bases remained unmatched. The CDR3 length is 13 residues. The CDR3, as DNA: TGTGCCACCGACAGGGGGCAAGACACTGAAGCTTTCTTT. It codes for CATDRGQDTEAFF.

V gene TRBV29-1 combines with J gene TRBJ2-2, with 11 positions matching TRBD2. The CDR3 sequence is 14 residues long. V shed 6 bases, J shed 6 bases, and the junction held 6 bases outside the gene matches. Looked up from germline, CDR1 is SQVTM and CDR2 is ANQGSEA. DNA for the CDR3: TGCAGCGTAACTAGCGGGAGCAACCCCGGGGAGCTGTTTTTT. Protein sequence: CSVTSGSNPGELFF.

The V and J genes are TRBV11-2 and TRBJ2-7; TRBD2 matches 7 bases. This CDR3 has 14 residues. Germline V gene lookup returns CDR1 SGHAT and CDR2 FQNNGV. Unmatched junction bases numbered 5, after V lost 4 bases and J lost 2 bases. The CDR3 DNA sequence: TGTGCCAGCAGCTCCGGCGGGGGTGCCTACGAGCAGTACTTC. This translates into CASSSGGGAYEQYF.

This chain joins TRBV9 and TRBJ2-3; possibly TRBD2 for D (6 bases). Trimming pared 1 base from V and 2 bases from J, leaving 11 bases between. Germline V CDR1 and CDR2: SGDLS, YYNGEE. This CDR3 region has 15 residues. The CDR3 loop reads CASSVPGGATDTQYF. DNA of the CDR3: TGTGCCAGCAGCGTACCTGGCGGGGCCACAGATACGCAGTATTTT.

This clone was picked up a small number of times. The chain is built from TRBV7-2 and TRBJ2-7; TRBD2 is a possible D gene (5 bases). V was trimmed by 1 base and J by 0 bases, leaving 13 bases between them. CDR3 length: 16 amino acids. Per the germline V gene, CDR1 is SGHTA and CDR2 is FQGNSA. As DNA, the CDR3 is TGTGCCAGCAGCTTAGGCCTAAGCGGAGCCTCCTACGAGCAGTACTTC. The encoded protein is CASSLGLSGASYEQYF.

The rearrangement links TRBV5-6 to TRBJ1-6; no clear D gene. CDR3 length: 13 residues. V dropped 4 bases and J dropped 8 bases, with 10 bases sitting between them. Germline assignment: CDR1 SGHDT and CDR2 YYEEEE. The CDR3, as DNA: TGTGCCAGCAGCCTATTAGCGGATTCACCCCTCCACTTT. Protein product: CASSLLADSPLHF.

The chain uses TRBV5-5 and TRBJ1-2; TRBD1 matches 10 bases. V lost 2 bases, J lost 7 bases, and 11 bases stayed unmatched. The CDR3 has 16 amino acids. Per germline, CDR1 SGHKS and CDR2 YYEKEE (reference sequence). The CDR3 nucleotides read TGTGCCAGCAGCTTTGGGGGCGGGACAGGGGATGGTGGCTACACCTTC. Translation gives CASSFGGGTGDGGYTF.

The V gene is TRBV24-1, the J gene TRBJ1-2; 8 nucleotides line up with TRBD1. This CDR3 contains 14 residues. Looked up from germline, CDR1 is KGHDR and CDR2 is SFDVKD. The trim removed 5 bases at V and 8 bases at J, leaving 9 bases unmatched. The CDR3 DNA is TGTGCCACCAGTGTATCAGGGGGCGCCGGGGGCTACACCTTC. Amino acids: CATSVSGGAGGYTF.

The chain combines TRBV7-2 with TRBJ1-3; D might be TRBD1 (5 bases). This CDR3 region has 16 residues. Per germline, CDR1 SGHTA and CDR2 FQGNSA. V was pared by 5 bases and J by 2 bases, with 16 bases between. The CDR3 sequence: CASSPRGGLPGNTIYF. In nucleotides, the CDR3 is TGTGCCAGCAGCCCCCGTGGGGGACTGCCTGGAAACACCATATATTTT.

This clone was counted a few times. The chain combines TRBV4-3 with TRBJ1-1, with D unclear. The CDR3 consists of 13 residues. Germline loops: CDR1 LGHNA, CDR2 YSLEER. The ends were cut back, 4 bases at V and 7 bases at J, with 13 bases in the middle. This chain's CDR3 is CASSRLESGEAFF. The CDR3 DNA is TGCGCCAGCAGCCGGCTGGAATCGGGTGAAGCTTTCTTT.